The 3 T cell receptor beta chains given below trace back to one sample, sequenced in a study of blood T cells in healthy people across ages. Next came a second PCR, run for about 6 to 12 cycles, which used a sample-barcoded 5' primer along with a J-beta primer mix. TCRdb fed the 5' RACE reads into MiXCR, producing one record per CDR3 protein. This table holds some 710,000 distinct CDR3 sequences, 35% to 60% found once. Input material: blood. All receptors derive from a man aged 80 or over in good health.

This chain connects TRBV7-6 to TRBJ2-3; D gene unclear. The CDR3 spans 16 residues. CDR1 is SGHVS and CDR2 is FNYEAQ in the germline V gene. V gave up 2 bases and J gave up 0 bases, with 12 bases separating them. The CDR3 here is CASSLRSASSTDTQYF. The CDR3 DNA follows: TGTGCCAGCAGCTTAAGAAGTGCGTCTAGCACAGATACGCAGTATTTT.

This clonotype was counted between two and nine times. The chain couples TRBV29-1 to TRBJ2-5; D remains unclear. The germline V gene encodes CDR1 SQVTM and CDR2 ANQGSEA. V lost 4 bases and J 5 bases, leaving 14 bases between the germline ends. This CDR3 is built from 13 residues. Written as DNA, the CDR3 is TGCAGCGTTGGCAGGAACCCGAGCGAGACCCAGTACTTC. Its translation: CSVGRNPSETQYF.

This clonotype has ten or more counts. The chain carries TRBV10-3 and TRBJ2-3; D unresolved. CDR3 length: 13 residues. V lost 0 bases, J lost 4 bases, and 5 bases lay in between. Germline CDR1 and CDR2: ENHRY and SYGVKD. CDR3 loop: CAISESLPDTQYF. DNA of the CDR3: TGTGCCATCAGTGAGTCTCTCCCAGATACGCAGTATTTT.